The 5 T cell receptor beta chains below all came from one sample that was sequenced in a study of vaccination and CD4 T cells after COVID-19. Treatment of the sample: roughly ten-day PBMC culture with coronavirus spike peptide pools or control peptides (ViraFEST assay). Their recognized antigens are unknown. An Oncomine TCR Beta short-read assay was used to sequence the DNA from cultured CD4+ T cells. From the PCR reads, TCRdb called clonotypes with MiXCR, one entry per CDR3 protein. The sample lists about 13,000 distinct CDR3 sequences, about 40% occurring once. This sample comprised CD4+ T cells from blood, cultured in vitro, obtained after SARS-CoV-2 vaccination. These receptors were taken from a human donor who had recovered from COVID-19.

The chain uses TRBV20-1 and TRBJ2-1; 13 nucleotides align to TRBD2. CDR3 length: 16 amino acids. The J segment lost 8 bases and the V segment lost 0 bases, leaving 7 bases of the junction unmatched. Germline lookup yields CDR1 DFQATT and CDR2 SNEGSKA (reference sequence). The CDR3 region has the DNA TGCAGTGCTAGAGATCGGACTAGCGGGAGTCAGTATGAGCAGTTCTTC. The encoded protein is CSARDRTSGSQYEQFF.

This clonotype has just a few counts. V usage is TRBV6-2 or TRBV6-3 and J usage is TRBJ2-5; 7 nucleotides match TRBD2. The CDR3 is 16 amino acids. V lost 2 bases and J lost 4; bases outside the gene matches: 10. Per the germline V gene, CDR1 is MNHEY and CDR2 is SVGEGT. This chain's CDR3 is CASSYERAGLVETQYF. The CDR3 DNA sequence: TGTGCCAGCAGTTACGAACGAGCGGGATTGGTAGAGACCCAGTACTTC.

The V call is TRBV12-3 or TRBV12-4, the J call TRBJ1-1; D may be TRBD1 (5 bases). This CDR3 has 13 amino acids. Between the trimmed V and J ends, which lost 3 bases and 5 bases, there was a span of 10 bases. The CDR3 DNA follows: TGTGCCAGCAGTTTTCAGGGAGGAACTGAAGCTTTCTTT. This gives the protein CASSFQGGTEAFF.

The chain combines TRBV6-2 or TRBV6-3 with TRBJ1-5; 7 bases agree with TRBD1. The ends lost 5 bases at V and 2 bases at J; junction bases unmatched: 9. CDR1 is MNHEY, CDR2 SVGEGT, per germline. The CDR3 extends over 16 amino acids. In DNA, the CDR3 is TGTGCCAGCAGTCCGATCAGGGGGGAAGGCAATCAGCCCCAGCATTTT. Its protein is CASSPIRGEGNQPQHF.

This clonotype occurred a few times. This chain links TRBV11-2 with TRBJ1-2; D call uncertain. The CDR3 runs 13 residues. Germline assignment: CDR1 SGHAT and CDR2 FQNNGV. Between the trimmed V and J ends, which lost 5 bases and 2 bases, there was a span of 9 bases. The CDR3 protein is CASSTHRNYGYTF. As DNA, the CDR3 is TGTGCCAGCAGCACCCACAGAAACTATGGCTACACCTTC.